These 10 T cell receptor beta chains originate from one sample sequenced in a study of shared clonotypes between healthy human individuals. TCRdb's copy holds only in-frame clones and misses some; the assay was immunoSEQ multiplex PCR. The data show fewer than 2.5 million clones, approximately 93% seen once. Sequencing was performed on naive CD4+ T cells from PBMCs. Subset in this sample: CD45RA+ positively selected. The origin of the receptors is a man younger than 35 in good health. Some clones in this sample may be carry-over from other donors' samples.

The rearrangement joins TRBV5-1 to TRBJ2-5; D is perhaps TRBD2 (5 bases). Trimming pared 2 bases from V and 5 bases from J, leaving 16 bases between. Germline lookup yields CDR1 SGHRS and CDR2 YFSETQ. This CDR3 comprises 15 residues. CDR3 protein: CASSFAGLGSETQYF. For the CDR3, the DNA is TGCGCCAGCAGCTTCGCGGGCTTAGGGAGCGAGACCCAGTACTTC.

This CDR3 is CASSWPWGLDEQFF. CDR3 in DNA: TGTGCCAGCAGCTGGCCTTGGGGTCTAGATGAGCAGTTCTTC. The genes are TRBV7-9 and TRBJ2-1; D ambiguous. The length of the CDR3 is 14 residues. CDR1 and CDR2 (germline): SEHNR, FQNEAQ (reference sequence). V was shortened by 4 bases and J by 8 bases, with 15 bases between the two germline ends.

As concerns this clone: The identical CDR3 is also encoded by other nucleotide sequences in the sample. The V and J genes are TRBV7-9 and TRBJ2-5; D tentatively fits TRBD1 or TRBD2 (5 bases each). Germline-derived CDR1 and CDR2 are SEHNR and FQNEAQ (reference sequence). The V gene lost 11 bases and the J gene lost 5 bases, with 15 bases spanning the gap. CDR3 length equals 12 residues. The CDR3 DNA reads TGTGCCGGGACCGGTCCTGGGGAGACCCAGTACTTC. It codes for CAGTGPGETQYF.

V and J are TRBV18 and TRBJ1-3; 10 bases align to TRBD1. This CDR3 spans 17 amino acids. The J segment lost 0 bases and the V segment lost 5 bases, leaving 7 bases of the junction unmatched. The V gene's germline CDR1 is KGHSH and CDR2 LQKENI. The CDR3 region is CASSSGTGAISGNTIYF. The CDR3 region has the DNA TGTGCCAGCTCATCTGGGACAGGGGCGATCTCTGGAAACACCATATATTTT. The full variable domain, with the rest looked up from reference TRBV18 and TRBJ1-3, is NAGVMQNPRHLVRRRGQEARLRCSPMKGHSHVYWYRQLPEEGLKFMVYLQKENIIDESGMPKERFSAEFPKEGPSILRIQQVVRGDSAAYFCASSSGTGAISGNTIYFGEGSWLTVV.

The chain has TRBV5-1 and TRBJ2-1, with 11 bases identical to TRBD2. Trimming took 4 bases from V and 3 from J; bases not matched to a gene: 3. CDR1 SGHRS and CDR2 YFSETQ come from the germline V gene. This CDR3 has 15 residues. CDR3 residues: CASSKGLADYNEQFF. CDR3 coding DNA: TGCGCCAGCAGCAAGGGACTAGCGGACTACAATGAGCAGTTCTTC.

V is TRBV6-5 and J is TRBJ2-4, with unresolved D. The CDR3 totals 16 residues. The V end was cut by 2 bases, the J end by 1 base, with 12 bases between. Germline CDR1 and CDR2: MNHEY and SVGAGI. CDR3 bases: TGTGCCAGCAGTTACCACACCAATACCGCCAAAAACATTCAGTACTTC. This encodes CASSYHTNTAKNIQYF.

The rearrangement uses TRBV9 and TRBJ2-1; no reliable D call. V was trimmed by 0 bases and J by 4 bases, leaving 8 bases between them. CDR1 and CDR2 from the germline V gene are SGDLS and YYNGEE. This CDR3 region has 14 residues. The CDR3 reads CASSVGSQYNEQFF. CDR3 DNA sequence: TGTGCCAGCAGCGTAGGAAGCCAGTACAATGAGCAGTTCTTC.

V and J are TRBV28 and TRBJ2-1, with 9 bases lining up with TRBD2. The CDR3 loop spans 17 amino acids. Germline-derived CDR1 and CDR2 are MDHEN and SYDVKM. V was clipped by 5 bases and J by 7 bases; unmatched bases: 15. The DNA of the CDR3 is TGTGCCAGCAGTCGGGGAACTAGCGGGCTTAGGGGAAATGAGCAGTTCTTC. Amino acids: CASSRGTSGLRGNEQFF.

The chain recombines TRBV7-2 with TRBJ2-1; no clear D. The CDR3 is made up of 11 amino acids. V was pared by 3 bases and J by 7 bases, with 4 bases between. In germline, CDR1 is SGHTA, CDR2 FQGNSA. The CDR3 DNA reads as TGTGCCAGCAGCTTGCAAAATGAGCAGTTCTTC. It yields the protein CASSLQNEQFF.

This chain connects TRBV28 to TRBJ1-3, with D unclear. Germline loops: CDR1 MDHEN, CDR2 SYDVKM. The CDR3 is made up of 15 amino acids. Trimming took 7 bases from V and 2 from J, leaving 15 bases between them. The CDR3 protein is CASNNGGLAGNTIYF. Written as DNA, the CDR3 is TGTGCCAGCAACAACGGCGGATTGGCTGGAAACACCATATATTTT.